This TCR beta chain was recovered during a study of low-dose radiotherapy and immunotherapy resistance in tumors. Study information: Per fraction, Cohort 2 was given 1 Gy every two weeks, accumulating a total of 13 Gy over 26 weeks. Patients received 300 mg of oral aspirin each day across four cycles, commencing on cycle 1 day 1.

As to time point: after trial treatment. Described treatment: LDRT plus nivolumab, ipilimumab, low-dose cyclophosphamide and aspirin (RACIN trial). Donors, who were enrolled in a single-arm phase I dose-escalation trial, received nivolumab, ipilimumab, aspirin, low-dose cyclophosphamide and low-dose radiotherapy. The CDR3 is made up of 15 amino acids. Germline-derived CDR1 and CDR2 are SGHVT and SQSDAQ. The junction had 8 bases not matched to a gene; V was cut back by 5 bases and J by 4 bases. Primers targeting TRAV and TRBV primed first-strand cDNA, covering alpha and beta chains. TCR amplification ran 20 PCR cycles using constant-region and V-primer adapter primers. It was by in vitro transcription that isolated mRNA was amplified. One entry per CDR3 protein results from TCRdb running MiXCR on the reads. The data contain tens of thousands of distinct CDR3 sequences, 17% of them singletons.

The origin of this receptor is a male donor with prostate cancer. Sequencing was performed on PBMCs, taken after low-dose radiotherapy plus immunotherapy. The J gene is TRBJ2-1, the V gene TRBV7-4, with 7 nucleotides matching TRBD2. CDR3 bases: TGTGCCAGCAGCCTGGGGGGGGGGGTTTACAATGAGCAGTTCTTC. It translates to CASSLGGGVYNEQFF.